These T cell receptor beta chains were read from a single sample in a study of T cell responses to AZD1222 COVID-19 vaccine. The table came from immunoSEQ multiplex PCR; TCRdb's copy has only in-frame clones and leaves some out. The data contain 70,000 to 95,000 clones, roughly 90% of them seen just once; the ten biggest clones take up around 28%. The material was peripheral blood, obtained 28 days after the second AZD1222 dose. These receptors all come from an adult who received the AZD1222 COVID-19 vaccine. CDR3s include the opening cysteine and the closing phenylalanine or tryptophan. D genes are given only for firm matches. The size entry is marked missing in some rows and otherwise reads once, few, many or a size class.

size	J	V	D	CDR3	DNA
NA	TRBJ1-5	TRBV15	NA	CATAEGGRGNQPQHF	TGTGCCACCGCCGAGGGCGGCAGGGGCAATCAGCCCCAGCATTTT
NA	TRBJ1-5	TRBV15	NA	CATSTPGEGQPQHF	TGTGCCACCAGCACACCGGGGGAAGGACAGCCCCAGCATTTT
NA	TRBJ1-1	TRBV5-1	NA	CASGVGVEAFF	TGCGCCAGCGGTGTCGGGGTTGAAGCTTTCTTT
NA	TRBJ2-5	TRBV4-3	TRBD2	CASSPGLGETQYF	TGCGCCAGCAGCCCAGGACTAGGGGAGACCCAGTACTTC
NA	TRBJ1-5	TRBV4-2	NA	CASSQDAGVLRAQHF	TGTGCCAGCAGCCAAGATGCAGGGGTCCTAAGGGCCCAGCATTTT
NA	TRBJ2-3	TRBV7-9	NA	CASSSSTDTQYF	TGTGCCAGCAGCTCTAGCACAGATACGCAGTATTTT
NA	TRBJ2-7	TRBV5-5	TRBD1	CASSLILGGDDEQYF	TGTGCCAGCAGCTTGATTTTAGGGGGCGACGACGAGCAGTACTTC
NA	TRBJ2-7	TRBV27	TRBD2	CASSPGGNSYEQYF	TGTGCCAGCAGTCCCGGGGGGAACTCCTACGAGCAGTACTTC
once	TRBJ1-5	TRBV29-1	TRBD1	CSVGTGGNQPQHF	TGCAGCGTTGGCACAGGGGGCAATCAGCCCCAGCATTTT
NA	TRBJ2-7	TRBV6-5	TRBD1	CASSLRRTGSYEQYF	TGTGCCAGCAGCTTACGTAGGACAGGCTCCTACGAGCAGTACTTC
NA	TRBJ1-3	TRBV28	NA	CASSFLLGNSGNTIYF	TGTGCCAGCAGTTTTCTCTTAGGGAACTCTGGAAACACCATATATTTT
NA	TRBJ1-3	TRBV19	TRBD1	CASSMGQGAGNTIYF	TGTGCCAGTAGTATGGGGCAGGGGGCTGGAAACACCATATATTTT
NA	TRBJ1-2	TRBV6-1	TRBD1	CASSERTGGYGYTF	TGTGCCAGCAGTGAACGGACAGGGGGTTATGGCTACACCTTC
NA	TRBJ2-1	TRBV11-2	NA	CASSFSRDGNEQFF	TGTGCCAGCAGCTTTAGCAGGGACGGCAATGAGCAGTTCTTC
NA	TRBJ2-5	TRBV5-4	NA	CASSRGETQYF	TGTGCCAGCAGTCGGGGAGAGACCCAGTACTTC
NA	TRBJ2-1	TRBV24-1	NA	CATSDSGDPANEQFF	TGTGCCACCAGTGATTCGGGAGACCCAGCGAATGAGCAGTTCTTC
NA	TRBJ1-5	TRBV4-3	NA	CASSQEGGTNQPQHF	TGCGCCAGCAGCCAAGAAGGAGGGACAAATCAGCCCCAGCATTTT
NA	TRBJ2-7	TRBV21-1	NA	CASSKSGGLAGSYEQYF	TGTGCCAGCAGCAAAAGCGGGGGACTAGCGGGATCTTACGAGCAGTACTTC
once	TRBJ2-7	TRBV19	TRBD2	CATRTSATAGYEQYF	TGTGCCACTCGGACTAGCGCTACAGCCGGGTACGAGCAGTACTTC
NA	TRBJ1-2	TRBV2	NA	CASSESGPSDGYTF	TGTGCCAGCAGTGAGTCCGGGCCGAGCGATGGCTACACCTTC
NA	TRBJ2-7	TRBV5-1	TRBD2	CASSNGLVPYEQYF	TGCGCCAGCAGTAACGGACTAGTCCCCTACGAGCAGTACTTC
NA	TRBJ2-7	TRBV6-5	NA	CASNPEGGGHEQYF	TGTGCCAGCAACCCAGAAGGGGGAGGCCACGAGCAGTACTTC
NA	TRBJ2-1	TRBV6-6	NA	CASSYGSPYNEQFF	TGTGCCAGCAGTTATGGCTCCCCCTACAATGAGCAGTTCTTC
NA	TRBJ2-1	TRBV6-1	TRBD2	CASSEGGGLAGVGEQFF	TGTGCCAGCAGTGAAGGTGGAGGGCTAGCGGGAGTTGGGGAGCAGTTCTTC
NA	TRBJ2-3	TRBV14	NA	CASSPRVAVSTDTQYF	TGTGCCAGCAGCCCCCGGGTAGCGGTAAGCACAGATACGCAGTATTTT
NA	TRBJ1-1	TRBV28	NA	CASSLNRVITEAFF	TGTGCCAGCAGTTTAAACAGGGTGATCACTGAAGCTTTCTTT
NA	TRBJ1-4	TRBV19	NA	CASSIKRPQGEKLFF	TGTGCCAGTAGTATTAAGAGGCCTCAAGGAGAAAAACTGTTTTTT
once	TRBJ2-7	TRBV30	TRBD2	CASAEGLAGEYEQYF	TGTGCCTCCGCGGAAGGACTAGCGGGAGAGTACGAGCAGTACTTC
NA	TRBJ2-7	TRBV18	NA	CASSPPPVSHEQYF	TGTGCCAGCTCACCTCCTCCAGTTTCCCACGAGCAGTACTTC
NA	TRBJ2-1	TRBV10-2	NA	CASSEIGDSAWGNEQFF	TGCGCCAGCAGTGAAATTGGGGACTCGGCCTGGGGGAATGAGCAGTTCTTC
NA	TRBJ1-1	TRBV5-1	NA	CASSLGWGGAEAFF	TGCGCCAGCAGCTTGGGGTGGGGCGGGGCTGAAGCTTTCTTT
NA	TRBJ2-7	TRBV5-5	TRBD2	CASTLEATSYISYEQYF	TGTGCCAGCACCCTGGAGGCGACTAGCTATATCTCCTACGAGCAGTACTTC
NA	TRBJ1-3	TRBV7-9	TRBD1	CASSRDRFSGNTIYF	TGTGCCAGCAGCCGGGACAGATTCTCTGGAAACACCATATATTTT